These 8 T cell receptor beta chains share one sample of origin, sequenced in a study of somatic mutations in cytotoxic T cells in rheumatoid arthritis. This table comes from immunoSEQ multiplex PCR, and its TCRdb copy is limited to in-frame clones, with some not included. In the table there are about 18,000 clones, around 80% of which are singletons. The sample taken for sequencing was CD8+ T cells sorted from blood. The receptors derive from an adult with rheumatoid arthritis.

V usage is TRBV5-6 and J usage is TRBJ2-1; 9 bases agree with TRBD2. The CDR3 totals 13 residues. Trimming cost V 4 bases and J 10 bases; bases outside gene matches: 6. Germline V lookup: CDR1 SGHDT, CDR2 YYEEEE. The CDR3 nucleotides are TGTGCCAGCAGCATCGGGACTAGCTGGGAGCAGTTCTTC. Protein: CASSIGTSWEQFF.

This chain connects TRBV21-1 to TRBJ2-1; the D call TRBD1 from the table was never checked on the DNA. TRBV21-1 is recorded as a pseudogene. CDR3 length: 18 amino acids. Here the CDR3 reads CASSKARDLDRGRNEQFF. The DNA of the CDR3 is TGTGCCAGCAGCAAAGCGAGGGACCTAGACAGGGGGCGCAATGAGCAGTTCTTC.

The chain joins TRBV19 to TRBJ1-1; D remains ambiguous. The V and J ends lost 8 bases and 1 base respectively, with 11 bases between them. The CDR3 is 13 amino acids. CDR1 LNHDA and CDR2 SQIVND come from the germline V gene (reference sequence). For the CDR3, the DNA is TGTGCCAGTGTGAGGGAGGGGAACACTGAAGCTTTCTTT. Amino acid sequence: CASVREGNTEAFF.

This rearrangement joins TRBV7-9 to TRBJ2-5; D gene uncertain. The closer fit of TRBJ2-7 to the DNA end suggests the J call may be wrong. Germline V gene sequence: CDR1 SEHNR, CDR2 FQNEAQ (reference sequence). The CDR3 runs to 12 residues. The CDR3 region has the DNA TGTGCCAGCAGCTTAGCCGATTACGAGCAGTACTTC. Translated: CASSLADYEQYF.

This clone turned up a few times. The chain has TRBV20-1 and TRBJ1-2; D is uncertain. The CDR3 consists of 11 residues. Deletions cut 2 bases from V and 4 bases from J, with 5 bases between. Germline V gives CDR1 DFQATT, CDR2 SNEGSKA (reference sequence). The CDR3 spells CSARNSYGYTF. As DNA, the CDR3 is TGCAGTGCTAGAAACAGCTATGGCTACACCTTC.

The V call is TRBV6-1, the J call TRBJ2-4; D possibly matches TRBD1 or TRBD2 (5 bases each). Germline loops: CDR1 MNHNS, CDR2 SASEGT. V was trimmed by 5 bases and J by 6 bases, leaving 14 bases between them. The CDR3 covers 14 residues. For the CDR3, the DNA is TGTGCCAGCAGTCCAGACAGCGGCGGAAACATTCAGTACTTC. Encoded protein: CASSPDSGGNIQYF.

This CDR3 is CASSQDELQRATGGYTF. The CDR3 region has the DNA TGCGCCAGCAGCCAAGATGAGCTGCAAAGAGCTACGGGTGGCTACACCTTC. The chain joins TRBV4-1 to TRBJ1-2; D ambiguous. Germline V gene lookup returns CDR1 MGHRA and CDR2 YSYEKL. The CDR3 covers 17 residues. The ends were cut back, 0 bases at V and 7 bases at J, with 21 bases in the middle.

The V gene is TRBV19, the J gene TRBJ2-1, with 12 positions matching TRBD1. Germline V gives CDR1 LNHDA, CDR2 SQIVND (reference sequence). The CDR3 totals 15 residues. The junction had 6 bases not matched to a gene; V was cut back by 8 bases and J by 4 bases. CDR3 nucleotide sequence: TGTGCCAGTGCCGAGGGACAGGGGGCTTACAATGAGCAGTTCTTC. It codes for CASAEGQGAYNEQFF.